A selection of T cell receptor beta chains follows, all from one sample in a study of T-cell reconstitution after alpha-beta-depleted transplantation in children. TCRdb fed the PCR reads into MiXCR, producing one record per CDR3 protein. The table records 360,000 or so distinct CDR3 sequences, roughly 20% of them present only once. Sequencing used PBMCs from the stem cell graft donor, obtained from the stem cell graft. Every receptor here comes from a human donor who donated a stem cell graft to a child with acute myeloid leukemia. CDR3s include the opening cysteine and the closing phenylalanine or tryptophan. Fields, in order: V gene, clone size, CDR3 protein. Some rows mark clone size as missing; the rest say once, few, many or name a class of expanded clone.

V gene: TRBV29-1
clone size: .
CDR3 protein: CSAETSGRRNEQFF

V gene: TRBV6-1
clone size: .
CDR3 protein: CASSSPGQGLYEQYF

V gene: TRBV12-3/TRBV12-4
clone size: .
CDR3 protein: CASSSPRVLSGYTF

V gene: TRBV12-3/TRBV12-4
clone size: .
CDR3 protein: CASSRGRLEGPQHF

V gene: TRBV12-3/TRBV12-4
clone size: few
CDR3 protein: CASSGAADFGVSPLHF

V gene: TRBV20-1
clone size: .
CDR3 protein: CSARLSTANTEAFF

V gene: TRBV27
clone size: .
CDR3 protein: CASKTPGRGEFF

V gene: TRBV3-1
clone size: few
CDR3 protein: CASSQERGVTETQYF

V gene: TRBV12-3/TRBV12-4
clone size: few
CDR3 protein: CASSTGSSYEQYF

V gene: TRBV14
clone size: .
CDR3 protein: CASSQTNTIYF

V gene: TRBV12-3/TRBV12-4
clone size: .
CDR3 protein: CASRGQGTLWTEAFF

V gene: TRBV28
clone size: .
CDR3 protein: CASSTPSVRANQPQHF

V gene: TRBV20-1
clone size: .
CDR3 protein: CSAQQSAGFRDTEAFF

V gene: TRBV5-1
clone size: .
CDR3 protein: CASSLFTSPGELFF

V gene: TRBV29-1
clone size: few
CDR3 protein: CSHGGLRTYEQYF

V gene: TRBV28
clone size: .
CDR3 protein: CASRTSYVWGTDTQYF

V gene: TRBV5-1
clone size: .
CDR3 protein: CASSLEVDYEQYF

V gene: TRBV12-3/TRBV12-4
clone size: many
CDR3 protein: CASSFKGLTNNEQFF

V gene: TRBV28
clone size: few
CDR3 protein: CASSENRGYEQYF

V gene: TRBV27
clone size: .
CDR3 protein: CASSSLGGGNGYNEQFF

V gene: TRBV28
clone size: few
CDR3 protein: CASGFNYEQYF

V gene: TRBV28
clone size: .
CDR3 protein: CASSRRTRKETQYF

V gene: TRBV5-1
clone size: .
CDR3 protein: CASSFGTGQYYEQYF

V gene: TRBV7-9
clone size: few
CDR3 protein: CASSFLVAGAGEQFF

V gene: TRBV12-3/TRBV12-4
clone size: few
CDR3 protein: CASSDLAGEGDTQYF

V gene: TRBV12-5
clone size: .
CDR3 protein: CASGPGQGDYGYTF

V gene: TRBV4-2
clone size: .
CDR3 protein: CASSRGTANTEAFF

V gene: TRBV28
clone size: few
CDR3 protein: CASSLAATAVHYGYTF

V gene: TRBV30
clone size: few
CDR3 protein: CAWSGTDSYNEQFF

V gene: TRBV2
clone size: few
CDR3 protein: CASSEAYLTSGSRYEQYF

V gene: TRBV20-1
clone size: many
CDR3 protein: CSAPRTGLETQYF

V gene: TRBV20-1
clone size: .
CDR3 protein: CSARARTEYEQYF

V gene: TRBV7-6
clone size: .
CDR3 protein: CASSYLAVPYNEQFF

V gene: TRBV27
clone size: .
CDR3 protein: CASSLGTSQNNEQFF

V gene: TRBV20-1
clone size: .
CDR3 protein: CSAPQDGNNEQFF

V gene: TRBV6-5
clone size: .
CDR3 protein: CASSYTSPTYEQYF

V gene: TRBV3-1
clone size: few
CDR3 protein: CASSQDGSGRGTDTQYF

V gene: TRBV7-2
clone size: many
CDR3 protein: CASSQGAMGNQPQHF

V gene: TRBV7-6
clone size: .
CDR3 protein: CASSSTSVMGTGELFF

V gene: TRBV9
clone size: .
CDR3 protein: CASSVERGLTDTQYF

V gene: TRBV6-2/TRBV6-3
clone size: .
CDR3 protein: CASSYVGRDEETQYF

V gene: TRBV20-1
clone size: .
CDR3 protein: CSAEGLAGGREQFF

V gene: TRBV28
clone size: .
CDR3 protein: CASSLWGDSYEQYF

V gene: TRBV15
clone size: few
CDR3 protein: CATSRTDRGPLGEQFF

V gene: TRBV5-1
clone size: many
CDR3 protein: CASSLATGSYNEQFF

V gene: TRBV5-1
clone size: .
CDR3 protein: CASSFAGTGDEQYF

V gene: TRBV15
clone size: .
CDR3 protein: CATRARNNQPQHF

V gene: TRBV29-1
clone size: many
CDR3 protein: CSGGVSSYNEQFF

V gene: TRBV28
clone size: many
CDR3 protein: CASKPSPSNEQYF

V gene: TRBV29-1
clone size: few
CDR3 protein: CSVELADPYNEQFF